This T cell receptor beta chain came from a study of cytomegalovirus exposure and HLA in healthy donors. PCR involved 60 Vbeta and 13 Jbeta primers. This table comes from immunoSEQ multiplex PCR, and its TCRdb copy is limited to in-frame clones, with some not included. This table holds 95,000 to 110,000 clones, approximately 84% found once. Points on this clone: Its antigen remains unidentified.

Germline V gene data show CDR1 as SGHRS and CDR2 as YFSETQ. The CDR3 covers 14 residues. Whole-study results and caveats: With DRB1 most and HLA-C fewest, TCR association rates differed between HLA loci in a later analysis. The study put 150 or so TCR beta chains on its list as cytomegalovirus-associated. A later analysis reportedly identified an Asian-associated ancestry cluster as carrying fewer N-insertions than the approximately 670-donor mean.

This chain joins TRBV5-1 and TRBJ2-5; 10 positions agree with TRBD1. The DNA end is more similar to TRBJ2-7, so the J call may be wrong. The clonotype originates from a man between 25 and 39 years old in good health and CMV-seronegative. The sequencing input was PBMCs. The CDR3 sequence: CASSGRDRGYEQYF. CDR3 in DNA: TGCGCCAGCAGCGGGCGGGACAGGGGCTACGAGCAGTACTTC.